The sequence of this T cell receptor beta chain was determined in a study of spatial heterogeneity in lung cancer. MiXCR, run by TCRdb on the 5' RACE reads, gives a single entry per CDR3 protein. The data show 40,000 or so distinct CDR3 sequences, around 7.5% seen once. The CDR3 is 14 residues long. The V gene's germline CDR1 is SGHRS and CDR2 YFSETQ. The J segment lost 5 bases and the V segment lost 5 bases, leaving 7 bases of the junction unmatched. This clonotype has just a few counts. This sample's time point: sample taken at primary tumor resection. Material for sequencing was whole RNA from tumor, nontumor lung or frozen PBMC, left unsorted.

This TCR was recovered from a male donor with early-stage non-small cell lung cancer. The chain is built from TRBV5-1 and TRBJ2-1; TRBD2 aligns across 7 bases. The sequences come from PBMCs, collected at surgery. The chain's CDR3 is CASSRLAEHNEQFF. As DNA, the CDR3 is TGCGCCAGCAGTCGGCTAGCGGAGCACAATGAGCAGTTCTTC.